This T cell receptor beta chain was profiled in a study of T cell changes during pregnancy in multiple sclerosis. Sequencing used immunoSEQ multiplex PCR; TCRdb keeps in-frame clones, though not all of them. The repertoire has under 45,000 clones, roughly 92% of them found once; the top ten carry roughly 0.67%. This CDR3 has 15 amino acids. Germline CDR1 is SEHNR and CDR2 is FQNEAQ (reference sequence). V shed 3 bases and J shed 8 bases, with 17 bases lying between them. This receptor was taken from a female donor with multiple sclerosis, enrolled in a pregnancy study. This chain uses TRBV7-9 with TRBJ2-1; D remains ambiguous. The sample here was CD4+ T cells from peripheral blood mononuclear cells, taken in the first trimester of pregnancy. The CDR3 sequence is CASSFSPFFADEQFF. CDR3 bases: TGTGCCAGCAGCTTCAGTCCCTTCTTTGCCGATGAGCAGTTCTTC.